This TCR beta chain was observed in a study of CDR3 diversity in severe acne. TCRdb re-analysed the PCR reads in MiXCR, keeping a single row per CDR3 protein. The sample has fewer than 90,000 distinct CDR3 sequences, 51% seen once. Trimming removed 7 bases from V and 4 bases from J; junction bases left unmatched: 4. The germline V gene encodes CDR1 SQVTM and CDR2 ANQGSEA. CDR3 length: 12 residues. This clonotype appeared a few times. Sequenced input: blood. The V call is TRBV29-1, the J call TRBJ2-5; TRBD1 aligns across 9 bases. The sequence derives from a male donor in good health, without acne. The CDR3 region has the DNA TGCAGCGGGACAGGGGATCGAGAGACCCAGTACTTC. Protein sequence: CSGTGDRETQYF.